This section outlines one T cell receptor (beta chain) sequence together with its context. The data were obtained in a study of blood T cell repertoires in COVID-19. The overall study: Nucleic acid was either cDNA or gDNA, and it came from T cells, B-cell-depleted T cells, or PBMCs.

The junction had 2 bases not matched to a gene; V was cut back by 4 bases and J by 13 bases. This CDR3 is 13 amino acids long. Germline CDR1 LGHDT, CDR2 YNNKEL (reference sequence). Some clones are missing from TCRdb's copy, which holds only in-frame ones; the method was immunoSEQ multiplex PCR. The sample shows roughly 250,000 clones, around 89% of them seen only once. Cohorts were determined from participant-reported clinical history. The sequence was obtained from a woman between 18 and 30 years old who had recovered from COVID-19. Material for sequencing was PBMCs or T cells enriched from blood (not recorded which). This chain links TRBV3-1 (or the pseudogene TRBV3-2) with TRBJ2-4, with 15 bases aligning to TRBD2. This chain's CDR3 is CASSLGTSGGQYF. The DNA of the CDR3 is TGTGCCAGCAGCCTCGGGACTAGCGGGGGGCAGTACTTC.